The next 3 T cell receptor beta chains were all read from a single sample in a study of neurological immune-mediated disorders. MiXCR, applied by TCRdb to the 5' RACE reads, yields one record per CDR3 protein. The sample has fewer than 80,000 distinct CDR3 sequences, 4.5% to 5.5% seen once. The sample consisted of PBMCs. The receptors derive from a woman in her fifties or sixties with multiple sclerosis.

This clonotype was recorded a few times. The CDR3 reads CSATELAGTDTQYF. CDR3 coding DNA: TGCAGTGCCACAGAGCTAGCGGGCACAGATACGCAGTATTTT. The genes are TRBV20-1 and TRBJ2-3; 7 bases agree with TRBD2. The CDR3 runs 14 residues. V was pared by 6 bases and J by 1 base, with 7 bases of the junction left unmatched. Germline CDR1 reads DFQATT; CDR2 reads SNEGSKA (reference sequence).

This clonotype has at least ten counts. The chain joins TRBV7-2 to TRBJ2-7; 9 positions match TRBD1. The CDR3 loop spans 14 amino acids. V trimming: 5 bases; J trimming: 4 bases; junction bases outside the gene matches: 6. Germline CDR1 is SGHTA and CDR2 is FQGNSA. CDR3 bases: TGTGCCAGCAGCCTTGGACAGGGGAGGTACGAGCAGTACTTC. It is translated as CASSLGQGRYEQYF.

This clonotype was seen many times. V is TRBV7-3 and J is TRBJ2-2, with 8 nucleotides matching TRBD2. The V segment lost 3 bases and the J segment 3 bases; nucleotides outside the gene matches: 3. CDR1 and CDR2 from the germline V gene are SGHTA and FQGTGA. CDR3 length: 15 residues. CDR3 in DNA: TGTGCCAGCAGCTTCACAGCGGGGGACACCGGGGAGCTGTTTTTT. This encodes CASSFTAGDTGELFF.